This T cell receptor beta chain comes out of a study of blood T cell repertoires in COVID-19. The wider study: From the United States, Italy and Spain came samples of acute and convalescent COVID-19.

In its sample, this clone was seen once. Per the original methods: Amplification of reference gene primers provided the estimated nucleated cell counts. The table came from immunoSEQ multiplex PCR; TCRdb's copy has only in-frame clones and leaves some out. The D gene and trimming were derived from the DNA, and the V and J assignments and clone size from that table. The data hold over 25,000 clones, with around 87% observed a single time. The specimen sequenced was peripheral blood. The sequence was collected from a human donor in a cohort sampled during active COVID-19. The donor label of this sample is uncertain.

The chain's CDR3 is CAIHGVHMGQNIQYF. The CDR3 DNA sequence: TGTGCCATTCATGGCGTCCACATGGGCCAAAACATTCAGTACTTC. The gene calls are TRBV28 and TRBJ2-4; the D is unclear. This CDR3 region has 15 residues. The V and J ends lost 10 bases and 5 bases respectively, with 21 bases between them. Per the germline V gene, CDR1 is MDHEN and CDR2 is SYDVKM. Filled out from reference TRBV28 and TRBJ2-4, the complete variable domain reads DVKVTQSSRYLVKRTGEKVFLECVQDMDHENMFWYRQDPGLGLRLIYFSYDVKMKEKGDIPEGYSVSREKKERFSLILESASTNQTSMYLCAIHGVHMGQNIQYFGAGTRLSVL.